These T cell receptor beta chains were read from a single sample in a study of T cells in Graves' hyperthyroidism and ophthalmopathy. MiXCR, applied by TCRdb to the multiplex PCR reads, yields one record per CDR3 protein. The sample shows roughly 570,000 distinct CDR3 sequences, about 15% of them seen only once. Sequenced: blood. All receptors come from a woman aged 25 to 39 with Graves' hyperthyroidism. CDR3s include the opening cysteine and the closing phenylalanine or tryptophan. The D gene is left open where the match is weak. Expanded clones are given a class, and other clones once, few, many or no size at all.

CDR3 protein: CASTPATSNLNTGELFF
CDR3 DNA: TGTGCCAGCACCCCAGCGACTAGCAACCTTAACACCGGGGAGCTGTTTTTT
D gene: TRBD2
clone size: many
J gene: TRBJ2-2
V gene: TRBV6-1

CDR3 protein: CASSGRGQETQYF
CDR3 DNA: TGTGCCAGCAGTGGGCGGGGGCAAGAGACCCAGTACTTC
D gene: TRBD2
clone size: many
J gene: TRBJ2-5
V gene: TRBV2

CDR3 protein: CASSLWSGRNDEQYF
CDR3 DNA: TGTGCCAGCAGCTTATGGAGCGGGAGGAATGATGAGCAGTACTTC
D gene: TRBD2
clone size: many
J gene: TRBJ2-7
V gene: TRBV7-2

CDR3 protein: CATSRQTGTHTEAFF
CDR3 DNA: TGTGCCACCAGCCGTCAAACAGGGACGCACACTGAAGCTTTCTTT
D gene: -
clone size: -
J gene: TRBJ1-1
V gene: TRBV15

CDR3 protein: CASSPQLNTEAFF
CDR3 DNA: TGTGCCAGCAGCCCCCAGCTGAACACTGAAGCTTTCTTT
D gene: -
clone size: many
J gene: TRBJ1-1
V gene: TRBV11-2

CDR3 protein: CASSLSLASGSLNGELFF
CDR3 DNA: TGTGCCAGCAGTTTAAGCCTGGCTAGCGGGAGTTTGAACGGGGAGCTGTTTTTT
D gene: TRBD2
clone size: -
J gene: TRBJ2-2
V gene: TRBV27

CDR3 protein: CASSTRGLAGFTDTQYF
CDR3 DNA: TGTGCCAGCAGTACACGAGGACTAGCGGGATTCACAGATACGCAGTATTTT
D gene: TRBD2
clone size: -
J gene: TRBJ2-3
V gene: TRBV12-3/TRBV12-4

CDR3 protein: CASSRGSPSYNEQFF
CDR3 DNA: TGTGCCAGCAGTCGCGGGTCTCCCTCCTACAATGAGCAGTTCTTC
D gene: -
clone size: many
J gene: TRBJ2-1
V gene: TRBV7-9

CDR3 protein: CASNEIAGLAGGRDEQYF
CDR3 DNA: TGTGCCAGCAACGAAATCGCGGGGCTAGCGGGAGGTCGAGACGAGCAGTACTTC
D gene: TRBD2
clone size: few
J gene: TRBJ2-7
V gene: TRBV27

CDR3 protein: CASSLGSLGISYSEQFF
CDR3 DNA: TGTGCCAGCAGCTTAGGTTCGTTGGGGATTTCCTACAGTGAGCAGTTCTTC
D gene: -
clone size: few
J gene: TRBJ2-1
V gene: TRBV5-6

CDR3 protein: CASSLGLAGGQDTQYF
CDR3 DNA: TGCGCCAGCAGCTTGGGACTAGCGGGAGGTCAAGATACGCAGTATTTT
D gene: TRBD2
clone size: many
J gene: TRBJ2-3
V gene: TRBV7-2

CDR3 protein: CASSLVGLAGGIEETQYF
CDR3 DNA: TGTGCCAGCAGCTTAGTAGGTCTAGCGGGAGGTATTGAGGAGACCCAGTACTTC
D gene: TRBD2
clone size: -
J gene: TRBJ2-5
V gene: TRBV7-9

CDR3 protein: CSARGRQSSYEQYF
CDR3 DNA: TGCAGTGCTAGAGGTCGACAGAGCTCCTACGAGCAGTACTTC
D gene: -
clone size: many
J gene: TRBJ2-7
V gene: TRBV20-1

CDR3 protein: CASSNGGIEETQYF
CDR3 DNA: TGTGCCAGTAGTAACGGGGGCATCGAGGAGACCCAGTACTTC
D gene: -
clone size: -
J gene: TRBJ2-5
V gene: TRBV19

CDR3 protein: CASSLFSVGHNEAFF
CDR3 DNA: TGTGCCAGCAGCTTATTTTCGGTAGGACACAACGAAGCTTTCTTT
D gene: -
clone size: -
J gene: TRBJ1-1
V gene: TRBV11-2

CDR3 protein: CASSQDERTGRNTEAFF
CDR3 DNA: TGCGCCAGCAGCCAAGATGAAAGGACAGGAAGGAACACTGAAGCTTTCTTT
D gene: TRBD1
clone size: few
J gene: TRBJ1-1
V gene: TRBV4-1

CDR3 protein: CASSPGVSSYNEQFF
CDR3 DNA: TGTGCCAGCTCACCGGGAGTAAGCTCCTACAATGAGCAGTTCTTC
D gene: -
clone size: many
J gene: TRBJ2-1
V gene: TRBV18

CDR3 protein: CASSPMRGDTQYF
CDR3 DNA: TGTGCCAGCAGCCCAATGCGGGGAGATACGCAGTATTTT
D gene: -
clone size: many
J gene: TRBJ2-3
V gene: TRBV7-8

CDR3 protein: CASSLTGDSEAFF
CDR3 DNA: TGTGCCAGCAGCCTTACAGGGGACTCTGAAGCTTTCTTT
D gene: TRBD1
clone size: many
J gene: TRBJ1-1
V gene: TRBV3-1

CDR3 protein: CAITAGTVNTGELFF
CDR3 DNA: TGTGCCATCACCGCCGGGACTGTGAACACCGGGGAGCTGTTTTTT
D gene: -
clone size: -
J gene: TRBJ2-2
V gene: TRBV10-3

CDR3 protein: CASSSDRVNEQFF
CDR3 DNA: TGTGCCAGCAGTTCGGACAGGGTAAATGAGCAGTTCTTC
D gene: TRBD1
clone size: many
J gene: TRBJ2-1
V gene: TRBV27

CDR3 protein: CSARGRTGGYEQYF
CDR3 DNA: TGCAGTGCTAGGGGACGGACAGGGGGCTACGAGCAGTACTTC
D gene: TRBD1
clone size: -
J gene: TRBJ2-7
V gene: TRBV20-1

CDR3 protein: CASSVRSGGAGQDTQYF
CDR3 DNA: TGTGCCAGCAGCGTCAGGTCCGGAGGGGCGGGGCAAGATACGCAGTATTTT
D gene: -
clone size: many
J gene: TRBJ2-3
V gene: TRBV11-2

CDR3 protein: CASSIPNMNTEAFF
CDR3 DNA: TGTGCCAGTAGTATCCCTAATATGAACACTGAAGCTTTCTTT
D gene: -
clone size: few
J gene: TRBJ1-1
V gene: TRBV19

CDR3 protein: CASSPQTSGNEQFF
CDR3 DNA: TGTGCCAGCAGCCCCCAGACTAGCGGAAATGAGCAGTTCTTC
D gene: TRBD2
clone size: -
J gene: TRBJ2-1
V gene: TRBV7-2

CDR3 protein: CASRIRGGENTGELFF
CDR3 DNA: TGTGCCAGCAGGATTAGGGGTGGGGAAAACACCGGGGAGCTGTTTTTT
D gene: -
clone size: many
J gene: TRBJ2-2
V gene: TRBV6-1

CDR3 protein: CASSRGQGDSEAFF
CDR3 DNA: TGTGCCAGCAGCCGCGGACAGGGGGATTCGGAAGCTTTCTTT
D gene: TRBD1
clone size: many
J gene: TRBJ1-1
V gene: TRBV28

CDR3 protein: CASSFTVGTGELFF
CDR3 DNA: TGTGCCAGCAGCTTCACCGTCGGCACCGGGGAGCTGTTTTTT
D gene: -
clone size: -
J gene: TRBJ2-2
V gene: TRBV7-3

CDR3 protein: CASSYRGEYTGELFF
CDR3 DNA: TGTGCCAGCAGTTACCGGGGGGAGTACACCGGGGAGCTGTTTTTT
D gene: TRBD2
clone size: many
J gene: TRBJ2-2
V gene: TRBV7-8

CDR3 protein: CASSFSGGGNYNEQFF
CDR3 DNA: TGTGCCAGCAGCTTTTCGGGGGGGGGAAACTACAATGAGCAGTTCTTC
D gene: TRBD2
clone size: many
J gene: TRBJ2-1
V gene: TRBV7-8